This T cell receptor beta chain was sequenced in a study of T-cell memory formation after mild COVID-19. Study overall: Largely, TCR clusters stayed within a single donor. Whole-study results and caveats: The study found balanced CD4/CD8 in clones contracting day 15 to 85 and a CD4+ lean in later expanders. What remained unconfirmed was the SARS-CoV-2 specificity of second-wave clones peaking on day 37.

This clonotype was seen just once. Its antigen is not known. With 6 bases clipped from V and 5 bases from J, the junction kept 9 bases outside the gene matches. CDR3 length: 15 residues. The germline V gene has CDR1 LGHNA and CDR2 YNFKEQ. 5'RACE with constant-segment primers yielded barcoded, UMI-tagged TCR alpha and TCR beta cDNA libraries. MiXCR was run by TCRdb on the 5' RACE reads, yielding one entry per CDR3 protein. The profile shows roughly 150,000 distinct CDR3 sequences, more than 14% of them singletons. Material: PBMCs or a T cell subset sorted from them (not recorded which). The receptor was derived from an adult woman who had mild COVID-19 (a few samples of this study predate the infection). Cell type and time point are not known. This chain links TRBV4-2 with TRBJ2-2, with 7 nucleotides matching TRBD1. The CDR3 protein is CASRHDRVRTGELFF. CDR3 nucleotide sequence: TGTGCCAGCAGACACGACAGGGTGCGGACCGGGGAGCTGTTTTTT.